Shown below are 8 T cell receptor beta chains from a single sample sequenced in a study of blood T cell repertoires in COVID-19. Sequenced by immunoSEQ multiplex PCR; TCRdb stores in-frame clones only, minus some. The sample comprises fewer than 350,000 clones, roughly 85% of which are singletons, and roughly 2.7% rests with the top ten. Material: PBMCs or T cells enriched from blood (not recorded which). These receptors were collected from a woman aged 45-60 years who had recovered from COVID-19.

The chain joins TRBV5-1 to TRBJ2-4; perhaps TRBD2 as D (5 bases). V was trimmed by 1 base and J by 8 bases, leaving 13 bases between them. CDR3 length: 14 amino acids. CDR1 and CDR2 (germline): SGHRS, YFSETQ. The chain's CDR3 is CASSLSGIAYIQYF. The CDR3 DNA is TGCGCCAGCAGCTTGTCGGGAATAGCTTACATTCAGTACTTC.

This clone was found a few times. The V gene is TRBV18, the J gene TRBJ1-2; D call uncertain. The V gene's germline CDR1 is KGHSH and CDR2 LQKENI. The CDR3 totals 14 residues. V lost 6 bases, J lost 3 bases, and 14 bases lay in between. CDR3 amino acids: CASSLEMEYYGYTF. In nucleotides, the CDR3 is TGTGCCAGCTCCCTCGAGATGGAGTACTATGGCTACACCTTC.

The chain is built from TRBV19 and TRBJ1-5; 7 bases line up with TRBD1. Germline-derived CDR1 and CDR2 are LNHDA and SQIVND (reference sequence). Unmatched junction bases numbered 8, after V lost 4 bases and J lost 5 bases. The CDR3 is made up of 15 amino acids. CDR3 coding DNA: TGTGCCAGTAGTACCGGGACAGCTTTTTATCAGCCCCAGCATTTT. Translated, it gives CASSTGTAFYQPQHF.

The chain is built from TRBV4-1 and TRBJ1-1; the D is unclear. Germline CDR1 reads MGHRA; CDR2 reads YSYEKL. The germline V and J ends were trimmed by 1 base and 1 base, with 10 bases remaining between them. This CDR3 is 15 amino acids long. In DNA, the CDR3 is TGCGCCAGCAGCCAAGCAATTCACTCGAACACTGAAGCTTTCTTT. It specifies CASSQAIHSNTEAFF.

This clone was seen just once. The J gene is TRBJ1-3, the V gene TRBV5-1; 7 bases fit TRBD1. The CDR3 totals 16 residues. J was trimmed by 0 bases and V by 4 bases; bases with no gene match: 7. Germline CDR1 is SGHRS and CDR2 is YFSETQ. For the CDR3, the DNA is TGCGCCAGCAGCGTAGGGACAGCGAACTCTGGAAACACCATATATTTT. Protein sequence: CASSVGTANSGNTIYF.

The chain employs TRBV6-5 and TRBJ2-3; TRBD2 matches at 11 bases. The CDR3 is 14 amino acids. With 6 bases clipped from V and 3 bases from J, the junction kept 2 bases outside the gene matches. Germline lookup yields CDR1 MNHEY and CDR2 SVGAGI. The CDR3: CASRPSGRTDTQYF. The CDR3 nucleotides are TGTGCCAGCAGACCTAGCGGGAGGACAGATACGCAGTATTTT.

The chain carries TRBV6-1 and TRBJ2-5, with 8 bases lining up with TRBD1. The CDR3 sequence is 16 residues long. CDR1 is MNHNS and CDR2 is SASEGT in the germline V gene. Trimming cost V 2 bases and J 5 bases; bases outside gene matches: 10. DNA for the CDR3: TGTGCCAGCAGTGAACTCCTAGGACAGGGTTTGGAGACCCAGTACTTC. As protein: CASSELLGQGLETQYF.

V is TRBV7-2 and J is TRBJ1-4; 7 positions agree with TRBD1. Germline CDR1 is SGHTA and CDR2 is FQGNSA. The V and J ends lost 2 bases and 5 bases, in that order; junction bases with no gene match: 5. This CDR3 comprises 15 residues. CDR3: CASSLFSGGNEKLFF. CDR3 DNA sequence: TGTGCCAGCAGCTTATTCTCAGGGGGGAATGAAAAACTGTTTTTT.